This paragraph reports one TCR beta chain. Its cognate antigen has yet to be identified. No quality values exist for individual bases; no much larger clone is one base distant. Libraries were constructed by the immunoSEQ multiplex PCR assay. A mixture of 60 forward primers for TCR Vbeta segments and 13 reverse primers for TCR Jbeta segments was used in the multiplex PCR. The CDR3 region of rearranged TCR beta genes was amplified from genomic DNA by a multiplex PCR assay. The amplified TCR beta libraries were sequenced on the Illumina HiSeq System as 87-base-pair reads. Concerning the study's data processing: A later analysis tallied 80 million to 95 million unique TCR beta chains across the approximately 670 repertoires, and some 12 million of those chains were shared by two or more donors. To remove PCR and sequencing errors, raw reads were error-corrected and collapsed into unique sequences using a nearest-neighbor algorithm that merged closely related sequences. CDR3 sequences were aligned to IMGT reference sequences to assign V, D and J gene segments. For a sequence to be retained, at least a six-nucleotide match to both a V gene segment and a J gene segment was required. Rearrangements were called productive when the CDR3 lacked stop codons and stayed in frame with V and J; all others were non-productive. CDR3 was defined according to IMGT convention as the region running from the second conserved V-encoded cysteine to the conserved J-encoded phenylalanine. The earlier analysis of some 550 of the donors excluded any sequence lacking an unambiguous match to a single V gene segment. An earlier analysis of a few hundred of the donors called V segments functional above 56.7% productive rearrangements and segregating when the between-donor standard deviation exceeded 5%. A statistical classification framework was developed to diagnose cytomegalovirus status using the catalog of TCR beta chain sequences. V and J gene assignment, in a later analysis, came from comparing TCR nucleotide sequences with IMGT/GENE-DB human TR gene sequences. The TCRdist pipeline was used in a later analysis to assign CDR3 sequences and most-parsimonious VDJ recombination scenarios. In a later analysis, each TCR beta chain was defined by its CDR3 amino acid sequence together with its V-gene family, and reads without a unique V-gene family were excluded. To address suspected cross-contamination and a sequencing artifact, a later analysis removed some 620 highly shared, low-generation-probability nucleotide sequences. In a later analysis, a clonal expansion index for each public chain was calculated from normalized within-repertoire ranks of inferred template counts. Generation probabilities in a later analysis came from a VDJ recombination model fitted to out-of-frame rearrangements, and those results were checked against IGoR. In a later analysis, hypergeometric tests were used to score TCR-TCR, TCR-HLA and TCR-CMV co-occurrence, with a repertoire-size bias correction applied to TCR pairs. A later analysis estimated false discovery rates by permuting HLA or CMV assignments 20 times. In a later analysis, co-occurring TCRs were grouped using DBSCAN, with TCRdist sequence similarity added in when clustering inside HLA-allele-positive subsets. Repertoires with fewer than 30,000 or more than 120,000 public chains, plus five repertoires with anomalous nucleotide sharing, were excluded from co-occurrence clustering. The table was pulled from immuneACCESS by TCRdb, which kept in-frame rearrangements only. Such tables lose some clones; where checked, under half of the loss comes from unresolved V genes, and the rest has no known cause. D and trimming come from the DNA, and the V and J calls and clone size come from that table. The sample records a few hundred thousand clones, 70% to 80% of which are singletons. Together, the top ten hold 0.2% to 0.25% of the sample.

Germline trimming: 6 bases from V, 6 bases from J; junction bases outside gene matches: 9. The cysteine opens and the phenylalanine closes a CDR3 of 14 amino acids. The kept DNA is CDR3 alone, 42 bases in frame from the first base. CDR1 and CDR2, per the germline V gene, are SQVTM and ANQGSEA. The entry originates in a study of cytomegalovirus exposure and HLA in healthy donors (TCRdb year 2017). With respect to the entire study: In an earlier analysis of 587 of the donors, about 260 Gb of sequence data and 90 million to 120 million unique TCR beta sequences from about 179 million T cells were reported. An early release covering roughly 640 HLA-typed donors comprised 250 to 350 gigabases of sequencing data and approximately 80 million unique TCR sequences. Of the roughly 400 genotyped donors, roughly 85% fell in the genetic ancestry cluster associated with self-reported Caucasian donors. The study aimed to test whether cataloging public T cell receptors could reveal signatures of past pathogen exposure. The study profiled the T cell repertoires of fewer than 850 subjects by immunosequencing and related them to cytomegalovirus serostatus. Besides the first cohort of approximately 670 subjects, a separate validation cohort made up of roughly 120 different subjects was used. High-throughput TCR immunosequencing, statistical association of individual TCRs with disease status, and machine learning were combined to predict cytomegalovirus infection status. To study patterns of TCR occurrence, a later analysis re-analyzed previously published TCR beta repertoires from 500 to 850 donors and added high-resolution HLA genotyping. The later analysis used no new phenotypic data to find candidate immune exposures, relying instead on TCR beta sequences and their occurrence across donors. An earlier analysis of some 500 of the donors used high-throughput TCR beta sequencing to judge whether each TCR beta V gene segment behaved as functional or pseudogenic. Alongside the repertoire data, information on donor age, sex, ethnicity and CMV serostatus was compiled. A later genetic analysis used genome-wide SNP genotypes for about 60% of the roughly 670 donors, treating that subset as a discovery cohort. All discovery cohort repertoires had been generated using a single sequencing platform. HLA typing covered class I and class II loci at four-digit resolution. Typing coverage varied by locus: roughly 629-640 donors for A, B, C, DRB1 and DQB1; roughly 500 for DQA1; more than 600 for DPA1; under 490 for DPB1. Because of strong linkage in the cohort, roughly five DR-DQ haplotypes were treated as single units for association and clustering. Among a few hundred genotyped donors of the cohort, an average of approximately 240,000 unique TCR beta nucleotide sequences were sequenced per donor, around 20% of them non-productive. Findings and caveats that apply to the study as a whole: Because some donors lacked HLA typing at each locus, the association tests relied only on the typed subset. The study gave a list of 150 to 200 TCR beta chains associated with cytomegalovirus. CMV serostatus was the only immune exposure information available for the cohort. In vitro tests confirmed that a few of the cytomegalovirus-associated TCR beta chains recognize cytomegalovirus antigens. In a later analysis, the rate of TCR association differed among HLA loci, with DRB1 alleles having the most associated TCRs and HLA-C alleles having the fewest. A later analysis found that HLA-associated TCR beta chains were more clonally expanded and had lower generation probabilities than equally common non-associated chains. This cohort had only TCR beta chains sequenced, and the lack of alpha or paired-chain data limited which features could be detected. It was suggested by the authors that the approach could potentially be generalized to other disease states and immunological phenotypes. Because counts were too low, roughly 16 rarely observed V segments, including chromosome 9 orphons, were excluded from the earlier analysis of 587 of the donors. Linkage disequilibrium might explain the correlated functional status among segregating V segments, but an unknown experimental factor could not be excluded. Compared with the roughly 700-donor mean, donors in an Asian-associated ancestry cluster had fewer N-insertions in productive TCRs, according to a later genetic analysis. A later analysis reported that several top co-occurrence clusters appeared linked to parvovirus B19, influenza, CMV and Epstein-Barr virus. The presence/absence analyses assumed that sequencing depth was roughly uniform across donors, and that assumption may not be true. A cluster of highly shared sequence variants was judged likely to represent a technical artifact of the sequencing pipeline. In a later analysis, most CMV-associated TCR beta chains were found to appear HLA-restricted, with HLA associations seemingly driven largely by CMV exposure. A further reported finding was that TCR beta sequences accurately predicted the HLA-A and HLA-B alleles for most subjects in the first cohort. Some IMGT-functional V segments, including TRBV6-2 and TRBV6-3, could not be distinguished by the 87-base-pair reads and were therefore excluded. V-gene and J-gene trimming of TCR beta chains was associated with a missense DCLRE1C variant in a later genetic analysis, and the association was replicated in an independent cohort. Assigning TCR associations to individual alleles was difficult when HLA alleles, especially DR and DQ, strongly co-occurred. Most TCR sequences were observed very rarely across donors, whereas some public TCRs were present in many individuals. A later analysis associated 15,000 or so TCR beta sequences with specific HLA alleles at a false discovery rate of 0.05. The classifier was reported to diagnose cytomegalovirus status with high specificity and sensitivity in both the original cohort and the validation cohort. In an earlier analysis of some 500 of the donors, most TCR beta V segments were observed in productive rearrangements about 87% or about 30% of the time, broadly matching IMGT annotations.

The cohort was made up of 666 healthy bone marrow donors. At the time of sampling, all cohort members were nominally healthy, though unrecorded immune exposures were likely present. The donor was CMV seronegative and was included in the group of several hundred seronegative cohort members. A peripheral blood sample was collected from each donor, and TCR beta sequencing was performed on peripheral blood mononuclear cells. The Qiagen DNeasy Blood Extraction Kit was used to extract genomic DNA from the blood cell samples. The TCR comes from a girl under 10 years old in good health and CMV-seronegative. The specimen sequenced was PBMCs. The chain links TRBV29-1 with TRBJ2-1; a stretch of 9 junction bases matches TRBD1. The base sequence is TGCAGCGTCCAAACAGGGGGCAGAGTCAATGAGCAGTTCTTC. It encodes CSVQTGGRVNEQFF.